The present entry profiles one TCR beta chain with its context. The data are from a study of blood T cell repertoires in COVID-19. Original data processing: Amplification of reference gene primers was used by the study to estimate nucleated cell counts. Data came from immunoSEQ multiplex PCR; TCRdb stores just in-frame clones and leaves some out. The V and J calls and clone size are taken from that table; D and trimming were inferred from the DNA. The table records 55,000 to 80,000 clones, roughly 86% of them present only once. V was clipped by 0 bases and J by 0 bases; unmatched bases: 5. Germline V gives CDR1 MRHNA, CDR2 SNTAGT. The CDR3 consists of 16 residues.

Sequenced material: peripheral blood. The sequence was collected from a man in his 70s with acute or convalescent COVID-19. The V gene is TRBV6-4, the J gene TRBJ2-7; 7 bases agree with TRBD2. The DNA of the CDR3 is TGTGCCAGCAGTGACTCAAGCGGGGTTGGCTCCTACGAGCAGTACTTC. It specifies CASSDSSGVGSYEQYF.